A single T cell receptor (beta chain) is shown here with its context. As originally analysed: The authors estimated nucleated cell counts from reference gene primer amplification. The table came from immunoSEQ multiplex PCR; TCRdb's copy has only in-frame clones and leaves some out. The D gene and trimming were derived from the DNA, and the V and J assignments and clone size from that table. The sample has roughly 440,000 clones; around 88% are singletons. Seattle patients were enrolled while actively infected and followed longitudinally. This record comes from a study of blood T cell repertoires in COVID-19. Study in general: Donors in the United States, Italy and Spain gave samples during acute or convalescent COVID-19.

This receptor was identified in a woman between 50 and 59 years old with COVID-19, enrolled during active disease. Specimen: peripheral blood.

The CDR3 spells CASSRTGTSGNTIYF. For the CDR3, the DNA is TGTGCCAGCAGTCGGACGGGAACTTCTGGAAACACCATATATTTT. The chain combines TRBV2 with TRBJ1-3; D uncertain. This CDR3 is built from 15 residues. Trimming shortened V by 5 bases and J by 1 base, and 12 bases separated the two germline ends. Per the germline V gene, CDR1 is SNHLY and CDR2 is FYNNEI.